These 10 T cell receptor beta chains share one sample of origin, sequenced in a study of blood T cell repertoires in COVID-19. The data were produced by immunoSEQ multiplex PCR, yet TCRdb's version contains in-frame clones alone and is incomplete. The sample shows about 530,000 clones, approximately 88% of them seen only once. The sample comprised peripheral blood. The receptors were sampled from a woman between 50 and 59 years old with COVID-19, enrolled during active disease.

This clone was seen just once. The V gene is TRBV27, the J gene TRBJ1-1; tentatively, D is TRBD1 (6 bases). V lost 6 bases and J lost 0, with 14 bases in between. The germline gives CDR1 MNHEY, CDR2 SMNVEV (reference sequence). The CDR3 runs to 15 residues. Here the CDR3 DNA reads TGTGCCAGCAGCCCCCGTACAGGGTTGAACACTGAAGCTTTCTTT. Encoded protein: CASSPRTGLNTEAFF.

The chain employs TRBV11-3 and TRBJ2-5, with D unclear. This CDR3 has 13 residues. V lost 8 bases, J lost 3 bases, and 13 bases lay in between. Looked up from germline, CDR1 is SGHNT and CDR2 is YENEEA. The CDR3 nucleotides are TGTGCCAGCGCATTAGGCGGCGAAGAGACCCAGTACTTC. Residues: CASALGGEETQYF.

V gene TRBV27 combines with J gene TRBJ1-6; TRBD1 might be the D (5 bases). V gave up 6 bases and J gave up 7 bases, with 10 bases separating them. The CDR3 has 13 residues. CDR1 and CDR2 (germline): MNHEY, SMNVEV (reference sequence). The CDR3 region is CASRAGGNSPLHF. For the CDR3, the DNA is TGTGCCAGCAGGGCCGGGGGGAATTCACCCCTCCACTTT.

V is TRBV20-1 and J is TRBJ1-1, with unresolved D. V was shortened by 5 bases and J by 2 bases, with 6 bases between the two germline ends. Germline CDR1 DFQATT, CDR2 SNEGSKA (reference sequence). The CDR3 is made up of 11 amino acids. CDR3: CSALPNTEAFF. The CDR3 DNA reads TGCAGTGCTCTCCCTAACACTGAAGCTTTCTTT.

The genes are TRBV7-2 and TRBJ2-2, with TRBD1 matching 8 bases. V lost 8 bases, J lost 0 bases, and 8 bases stayed unmatched. From germline, CDR1 is SGHTA and CDR2 FQGNSA. This CDR3 contains 16 residues. CDR3 coding DNA: TGTGCCAGCCCAAAAACGACAGGGGCGAACACCGGGGAGCTGTTTTTT. Translated: CASPKTTGANTGELFF.

The chain uses TRBV19 and TRBJ1-2, with a possible D match to TRBD1 (6 bases). Trimming shortened V by 3 bases and J by 0 bases, and 17 bases separated the two germline ends. Germline V lookup: CDR1 LNHDA, CDR2 SQIVND (reference sequence). The CDR3 spans 17 residues. CDR3 bases: TGTGCCAGTAGTATCCCGGCAGGGGCACTAGCTAACTATGGCTACACCTTC. Translation gives CASSIPAGALANYGYTF.

This sequence joins TRBV27 and TRBJ2-5; TRBD2 matches 7 bases. The germline CDR1 and CDR2 sequences are MNHEY and SMNVEV (reference sequence). The CDR3 runs to 13 residues. V dropped 7 bases and J dropped 5; count of bases not matched to a gene: 7. The CDR3 DNA reads as TGTGCCAGCAAAAGGGAGGGATGGGAGACCCAGTACTTC. Protein sequence: CASKREGWETQYF.

V is TRBV9 and J is TRBJ2-2, with D perhaps matching TRBD2 (5 bases). Germline CDR1 reads SGDLS; CDR2 reads YYNGEE. The CDR3 runs to 13 residues. Trimming pared 4 bases from V and 5 bases from J, leaving 9 bases between. The CDR3 DNA sequence: TGTGCCAGCAGCCCCTCGGGGACCGGGGAGCTGTTTTTT. This codes for CASSPSGTGELFF.

The rearrangement uses TRBV5-6 and TRBJ1-2, with TRBD1 matching 7 bases. Unmatched junction bases numbered 6, after V lost 3 bases and J lost 4 bases. Germline CDR1 SGHDT, CDR2 YYEEEE. The CDR3 length is 14 residues. CDR3 nucleotide sequence: TGTGCCAGCAGCTCCCCGACAGGGATCTATGGCTACACCTTC. This encodes CASSSPTGIYGYTF. The full variable domain, rest sourced from reference TRBV5-6 and TRBJ1-2, is DAGVTQSPTHLIKTRGQQVTLRCSPKSGHDTVSWYQQALGQGPQFIFQYYEEEERQRGNFPDRFSGHQFPNYSSELNVNALLLGDSALYLCASSSPTGIYGYTFGSGTRLTVV.

The chain joins TRBV9 to TRBJ2-1, with D possibly TRBD1 on 5 matching bases. The CDR3 runs 15 residues. Trimming removed 0 bases from V and 8 bases from J, with 15 bases in between. Germline CDR1 and CDR2: SGDLS and YYNGEE. CDR3: CASSVDPGRVYEQFF. CDR3 nucleotide sequence: TGTGCCAGCAGCGTAGATCCAGGCAGGGTCTATGAGCAGTTCTTC.